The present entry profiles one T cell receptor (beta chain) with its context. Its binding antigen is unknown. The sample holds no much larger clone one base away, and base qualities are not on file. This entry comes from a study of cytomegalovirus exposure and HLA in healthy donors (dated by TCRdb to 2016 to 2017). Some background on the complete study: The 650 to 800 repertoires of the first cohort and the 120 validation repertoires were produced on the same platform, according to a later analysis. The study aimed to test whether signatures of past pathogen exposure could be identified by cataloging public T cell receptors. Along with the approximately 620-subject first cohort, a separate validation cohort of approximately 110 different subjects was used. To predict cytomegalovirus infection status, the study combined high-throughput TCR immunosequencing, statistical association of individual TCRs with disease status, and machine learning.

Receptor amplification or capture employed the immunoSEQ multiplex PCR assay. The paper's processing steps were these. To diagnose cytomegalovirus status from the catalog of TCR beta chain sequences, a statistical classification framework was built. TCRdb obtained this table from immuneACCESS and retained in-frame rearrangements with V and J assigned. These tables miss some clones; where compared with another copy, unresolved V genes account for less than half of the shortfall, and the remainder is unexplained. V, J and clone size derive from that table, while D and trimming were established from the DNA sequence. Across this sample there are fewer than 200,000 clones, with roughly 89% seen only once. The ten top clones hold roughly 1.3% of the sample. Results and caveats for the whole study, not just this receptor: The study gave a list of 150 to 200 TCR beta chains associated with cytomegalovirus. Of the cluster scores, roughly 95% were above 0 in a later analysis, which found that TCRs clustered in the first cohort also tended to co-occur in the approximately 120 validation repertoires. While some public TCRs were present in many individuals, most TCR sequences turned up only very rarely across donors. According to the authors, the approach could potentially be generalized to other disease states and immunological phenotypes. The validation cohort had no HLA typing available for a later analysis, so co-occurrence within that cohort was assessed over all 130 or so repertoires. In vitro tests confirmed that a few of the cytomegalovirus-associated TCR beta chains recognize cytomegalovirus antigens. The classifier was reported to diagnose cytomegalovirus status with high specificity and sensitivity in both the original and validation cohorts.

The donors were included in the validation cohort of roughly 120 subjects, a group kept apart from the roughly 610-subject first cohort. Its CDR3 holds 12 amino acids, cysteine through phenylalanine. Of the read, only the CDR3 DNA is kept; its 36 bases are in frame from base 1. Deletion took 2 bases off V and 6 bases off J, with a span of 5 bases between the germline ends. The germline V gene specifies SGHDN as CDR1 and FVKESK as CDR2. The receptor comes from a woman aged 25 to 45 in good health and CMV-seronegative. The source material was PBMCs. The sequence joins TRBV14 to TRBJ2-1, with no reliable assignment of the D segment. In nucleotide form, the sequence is TGTGCCAGCAGCCAACAGTCCAATGAGCAGTTCTTC. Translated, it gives CASSQQSNEQFF.